This T cell receptor beta chain was identified in a study of blood T cell repertoires in COVID-19. Study background: Acute-phase and convalescent COVID-19 samples originated in the United States, Italy and Spain.

Here immunoSEQ multiplex PCR was the method, and the copy in TCRdb shows in-frame clones only, minus some. The sample lists approximately 300,000 clones, approximately 90% occurring once. The ends lost 0 bases at V and 12 bases at J; junction bases unmatched: 8. Germline CDR1 and CDR2: MGHRA and YSYEKL. The CDR3 has 14 residues. The clonotype was recovered from a woman in her 50s with COVID-19, enrolled during active disease. The chain uses TRBV4-1 and TRBJ1-1; 9 bases match TRBD1. The specimen was peripheral blood. This CDR3 is CASSQDRTGEKTFF. CDR3 DNA sequence: TGCGCCAGCAGCCAAGATAGGACAGGGGAAAAAACTTTCTTT.